The 32 T cell receptor beta chains given below trace back to one sample, sequenced in a study of human T cells and chemical hapten exposure. TCRdb re-derived calls from the RACE reads in MiXCR, one entry per CDR3 protein. The sample holds 75,000 to 100,000 distinct CDR3 sequences, roughly 12% seen once. The time point is: patch test 1, 2 weeks after DPC sensitization. Treatment of the sample: therapeutic diphenylcyclopropenone sensitization with weekly scalp DPC. This sample comprised whole blood, obtained in connection with sensitization to the hapten diphenylcyclopropenone (DPC). These TCRs come from a middle-aged woman with alopecia areata. Some clones in this sample may be carry-over from other donors' samples.

V and J are TRBV6-1 and TRBJ1-5; weak D call: TRBD1 (6 bases). Looked up from germline, CDR1 is MNHNS and CDR2 is SASEGT. V lost 4 bases and J 5 bases, leaving 12 bases between the germline ends. This CDR3 is built from 14 residues. The CDR3 DNA reads as TGTGCCAGCAGTGGCCAGCACAGGGATCAGCCCCAGCATTTT. The encoded protein is CASSGQHRDQPQHF.

The rearrangement links TRBV5-4 to TRBJ2-7, with 10 bases identical to TRBD2. The germline CDR1 and CDR2 sequences are SGHNT and YYREEE (reference sequence). V lost 5 bases and J lost 4; bases outside the gene matches: 6. The CDR3 runs 14 residues. The CDR3 here is CASRVAGGRYEQYF. Written as DNA, the CDR3 is TGTGCCAGCAGAGTAGCGGGAGGAAGGTACGAGCAGTACTTC.

This chain links TRBV14 with TRBJ1-2, with D uncertain. The CDR3 has 12 residues. CDR1 SGHDN and CDR2 FVKESK come from the germline V gene. With 4 bases removed from V and 3 bases from J, the gap between germline ends came to 6 bases. The DNA of the CDR3 is TGTGCCAGCAGCCCCGGCGACTATGGCTACACCTTC. Its translation: CASSPGDYGYTF. Full variable domain (rest looked up from reference TRBV14 and TRBJ1-2): EAGVTQFPSHSVIEKGQTVTLRCDPISGHDNLYWYRRVMGKEIKFLLHFVKESKQDESGMPNNRFLAERTGGTYSTLKVQPAELEDSGVYFCASSPGDYGYTFGSGTRLTVV.

The gene calls are TRBV7-3 and TRBJ2-3; TRBD1 matches 8 bases. V lost 5 bases and J lost 2; bases outside the gene matches: 6. This CDR3 has 15 residues. Germline assignment: CDR1 SGHTA and CDR2 FQGTGA. CDR3 DNA sequence: TGTGCCAGCAGCCGGAGGGACAGGTCCACAGATACGCAGTATTTT. It translates to CASSRRDRSTDTQYF.

In this sample, this clonotype turned up a few times. The genes are TRBV28 and TRBJ2-5, with D tentatively TRBD2 (7 bases). V was clipped by 4 bases and J by 5 bases, with 11 bases between them. This CDR3 has 13 residues. Germline V gene lookup returns CDR1 MDHEN and CDR2 SYDVKM. The CDR3 loop is CASSSRGGETQYF. In nucleotides, the CDR3 is TGTGCCAGCAGTTCCAGGGGAGGGGAGACCCAGTACTTC.

This clonotype was seen at least ten times. This chain links TRBV6-2 or TRBV6-3 with TRBJ2-3; D gene unclear. Germline V gene sequence: CDR1 MNHEY, CDR2 SVGEGT. Trimming pared 4 bases from V and 7 bases from J, leaving 12 bases between. CDR3 length: 13 amino acids. For the CDR3, the DNA is TGTGCCAGCAGTTCTTGGGATCGGCATACGCAGTATTTT. This codes for CASSSWDRHTQYF.

The chain joins TRBV10-3 to TRBJ2-5; D not resolved. V gave up 6 bases and J gave up 2 bases, with 7 bases separating them. This CDR3 has 12 residues. CDR1 is ENHRY, CDR2 SYGVKD, per germline. The CDR3 here is CAISRPQETQYF. CDR3 bases: TGTGCCATCAGCAGGCCGCAAGAGACCCAGTACTTC.

The J gene is TRBJ1-2, the V gene TRBV6-2 or TRBV6-3; weak D call: TRBD1 (5 bases). V gave up 7 bases and J gave up 0 bases, with 15 bases separating them. The CDR3 has 15 residues. Germline loops: CDR1 MNHEY, CDR2 SVGEGT. The chain's CDR3 is CASTPSGGTNYGYTF. CDR3 coding DNA: TGTGCCAGCACCCCGAGCGGGGGAACTAACTATGGCTACACCTTC.

The chain recombines TRBV12-3 or TRBV12-4 with TRBJ1-3; D unresolved. The germline V and J ends were trimmed by 6 bases and 0 bases, with 6 bases remaining between them. The CDR3 runs to 13 residues. The DNA for the CDR3 is TGTGCCAGCAGCAGTAGCTCTGGAAACACCATATATTTT. This encodes CASSSSSGNTIYF.

This clonotype was picked up one time. This sequence joins TRBV28 and TRBJ1-5; no reliable D call. The CDR3 is made up of 15 amino acids. V lost 4 bases, J lost 5 bases, and 15 bases lay in between. From germline, CDR1 is MDHEN and CDR2 SYDVKM. The CDR3 nucleotides read TGTGCCAGCAGTTATATGGGCTTCGGGGATCAGCCCCAGCATTTT. It yields the protein CASSYMGFGDQPQHF.

This clonotype was seen repeatedly, ten times or more. The gene calls are TRBV29-1 and TRBJ2-5, with D uncertain. V was shortened by 4 bases and J by 1 base, with 7 bases between the two germline ends. CDR1 is SQVTM and CDR2 is ANQGSEA in the germline V gene. The CDR3 contains 12 residues. The CDR3 region has the DNA TGCAGCGTTGGGGCAGTCCAAGAGACCCAGTACTTC. It is translated as CSVGAVQETQYF. Full variable domain (outside the CDR3, taken from reference TRBV29-1 and TRBJ2-5): SAVISQKPSRDICQRGTSLTIQCQVDSQVTMMFWYRQQPGQSLTLIATANQGSEATYESGFVIDKFPISRPNLTFSTLTVSNMSPEDSSIYLCSVGAVQETQYFGPGTRLLVL.

The chain carries TRBV28 and TRBJ1-5; D unresolved. The CDR3 has 13 residues. Trimming took off 5 bases at V and 2 bases at J, with 7 bases between the two ends. Germline V gene data show CDR1 as MDHEN and CDR2 as SYDVKM. DNA of the CDR3: TGTGCCAGCAGTCTGGACCGCAATCAGCCCCAGCATTTT. Protein product: CASSLDRNQPQHF.

This clonotype was observed at least ten times. This chain joins TRBV5-1 and TRBJ1-2; maybe TRBD1 (5 bases). V lost 4 bases and J 0 bases, leaving 10 bases between the germline ends. Germline-derived CDR1 and CDR2 are SGHRS and YFSETQ. CDR3 length: 14 residues. The CDR3 here is CASSPSTANYGYTF. CDR3 nucleotides: TGCGCCAGCAGCCCTTCGACAGCTAACTATGGCTACACCTTC.

The chain links TRBV6-2 or TRBV6-3 to TRBJ1-1, with D perhaps TRBD1 (5 bases). This CDR3 has 13 residues. Trimming removed 0 bases at V and 10 bases at J, with 12 bases between. The germline CDR1 and CDR2 sequences are MNHEY and SVGEGT. Here the CDR3 DNA reads TGTGCCAGCAGTTACTCGGCAGGGCGGAGAGCTTTCTTT. This translates into CASSYSAGRRAFF.

This clonotype was observed many times. The chain carries TRBV4-2 and TRBJ2-3, with 10 bases lining up with TRBD2. This CDR3 spans 17 amino acids. J gave up 4 bases and V 4 bases, and 11 bases lay outside the gene matches. Germline CDR1 reads LGHNA; CDR2 reads YNFKEQ. CDR3 nucleotide sequence: TGTGCCAGCAGCCCCTCTGGACCTAGCGGGAGTGCAGATACGCAGTATTTT. This translates into CASSPSGPSGSADTQYF.

This clonotype was seen many times. The chain recombines TRBV10-3 with TRBJ1-6, with D hard to call. Looked up from germline, CDR1 is ENHRY and CDR2 is SYGVKD. The CDR3 totals 13 residues. Trimming left V 10 bases short and J 7 bases short, with 14 bases between. Here the CDR3 DNA reads TGTGCCACGGGCGTTGAGGGAAATTCACCCCTCCACTTT. Translated: CATGVEGNSPLHF.

At least ten counts were recorded for this clonotype. V usage is TRBV9 and J usage is TRBJ1-3; 8 bases are shared with TRBD1. CDR1 is SGDLS, CDR2 YYNGEE, per germline. The ends lost 2 bases at V and 1 base at J; junction bases unmatched: 5. The CDR3 has 16 amino acids. CDR3 loop: CASSVDREMSGNTIYF. CDR3 sequence (DNA): TGTGCCAGCAGCGTGGACAGGGAGATGTCTGGAAACACCATATATTTT.

There are a few counts of this clonotype. The chain couples TRBV2 to TRBJ1-5; D remains unclear. The germline V gene has CDR1 SNHLY and CDR2 FYNNEI. The CDR3 sequence is 14 residues long. V was clipped by 7 bases and J by 3 bases, with 13 bases between them. CDR3 DNA: TGTGCCAGCAACTTGGGAGCCCCCAATCAGCCCCAGCATTTT. Translation gives CASNLGAPNQPQHF.

V is TRBV29-1 and J is TRBJ2-7, with 7 positions matching TRBD1. Per germline, CDR1 SQVTM and CDR2 ANQGSEA. V dropped 7 bases and J dropped 6; count of bases not matched to a gene: 6. CDR3 length equals 11 residues. Here the CDR3 DNA reads TGCAGCGCCATGACAGGGATCGAGCAGTACTTC. As protein: CSAMTGIEQYF.

This clonotype has more than one count but fewer than ten. The gene calls are TRBV19 and TRBJ1-1; no firm D call. In germline, CDR1 is LNHDA, CDR2 SQIVND (reference sequence). There are 13 residues in the CDR3. The germline V and J ends were trimmed by 0 bases and 7 bases, with 9 bases remaining between them. The CDR3 nucleotides are TGTGCCAGTAGTATAGATTATCACAGTGAAGCTTTCTTT. It codes for CASSIDYHSEAFF.

This clonotype was counted only a few times. The V call is TRBV6-2 or TRBV6-3, the J call TRBJ2-7; D gene unclear. The V end lost 4 bases, the J end lost 0 bases, and 10 bases lay between the germline ends. Germline V gene sequence: CDR1 MNHEY, CDR2 SVGEGT. This CDR3 has 14 residues. DNA for the CDR3: TGTGCCAGCAGTTCTTGGACGGACTCCTACGAGCAGTACTTC. This encodes CASSSWTDSYEQYF.

Ten or more counts support this clonotype. The J gene is TRBJ2-5, the V gene TRBV7-2, with TRBD2 as a possible D gene (5 bases). Trimming pared 2 bases from V and 2 bases from J, leaving 12 bases between. The CDR3 contains 15 residues. Germline CDR1 and CDR2: SGHTA and FQGNSA. The CDR3 bases are TGTGCCAGCAGCTTACAAACTAGATTACAAGAGACCCAGTACTTC. Amino acid sequence: CASSLQTRLQETQYF.

This clonotype was found many times. This chain uses TRBV7-9 with TRBJ2-5; unclear D gene. V was clipped by 1 base and J by 3 bases, with 9 bases between them. This CDR3 comprises 14 residues. The germline CDR1 and CDR2 sequences are SEHNR and FQNEAQ (reference sequence). The CDR3 region has the DNA TGTGCCAGCAGCTTAGGTCTAACGAAAGAGACCCAGTACTTC. The encoded protein is CASSLGLTKETQYF.

The genes are TRBV11-1 and TRBJ1-2; 8 bases match TRBD1. V shed 4 bases and J 4 bases; nucleotides not matched to a gene: 2. Germline CDR1 SGHAT, CDR2 FQDESV (reference sequence). The CDR3 contains 13 residues. CDR3 sequence: CASSSQGAYGYTF. The CDR3 nucleotides read TGTGCCAGCAGCTCGCAGGGGGCCTATGGCTACACCTTC. Full variable domain (rest looked up from reference TRBV11-1 and TRBJ1-2): EAEVAQSPRYKITEKSQAVAFWCDPISGHATLYWYRQILGQGPELLVQFQDESVVDDSQLPKDRFSAERLKGVDSTLKIQPAELGDSAMYLCASSSQGAYGYTFGSGTRLTVV.

This clonotype came up many times. The genes are TRBV2 and TRBJ2-1, with 8 bases matching TRBD2. V lost 11 bases and J lost 8; bases outside the gene matches: 17. There are 15 residues in the CDR3. Germline CDR1 is SNHLY and CDR2 is FYNNEI. The CDR3 sequence is CACARSGSTGDEQFF. In DNA form, the CDR3 reads TGTGCCTGCGCCCGCAGCGGGAGTACCGGAGATGAGCAGTTCTTC. Together with reference TRBV2 and TRBJ2-1, the CDR3 gives the full variable domain: EPEVTQTPSHQVTQMGQEVILRCVPISNHLYFYWYRQILGQKVEFLVSFYNNEISEKSEIFDDQFSVERPDGSNFTLKIRSTKLEDSAMYFCACARSGSTGDEQFFGPGTRLTVL.

This clonotype was picked up a small number of times. The chain joins TRBV27 to TRBJ1-5, with TRBD1 matching over 9 bases. This CDR3 is 14 amino acids long. Per germline, CDR1 MNHEY and CDR2 SMNVEV (reference sequence). The ends lost 5 bases at V and 3 bases at J; junction bases unmatched: 2. CDR3 in amino acids: CASSRTGVNQPQHF. The CDR3, as DNA: TGTGCCAGCAGTCGGACAGGGGTCAATCAGCCCCAGCATTTT.

The V call is TRBV29-1, the J call TRBJ1-1, with D possibly matching TRBD1 (6 bases). V was shortened by 7 bases and J by 1 base, with 10 bases between the two germline ends. Germline CDR1 and CDR2: SQVTM and ANQGSEA. CDR3 size: 12 residues. The CDR3 nucleotides read TGCAGCGCCGGGACACCGAACACTGAAGCTTTCTTT. It specifies CSAGTPNTEAFF.

This clonotype showed up just a few times. The V and J genes are TRBV28 and TRBJ2-1; tentatively, D is TRBD2 (6 bases). Germline CDR1 reads MDHEN; CDR2 reads SYDVKM. Trimming shortened V by 3 bases and J by 11 bases, and 11 bases separated the two germline ends. The CDR3 spans 12 residues. The CDR3 is CASSLLSGQQFF. The CDR3 DNA follows: TGTGCCAGCAGTTTGTTAAGCGGGCAGCAGTTCTTC.

The gene calls are TRBV28 and TRBJ2-2; no definite D call. This CDR3 comprises 13 residues. Germline V gives CDR1 MDHEN, CDR2 SYDVKM. V lost 7 bases, J lost 0 bases, and 6 bases lay in between. In nucleotides, the CDR3 is TGTGCCAGCACAGCTACGAACACCGGGGAGCTGTTTTTT. This translates into CASTATNTGELFF.

The chain combines TRBV28 with TRBJ1-2; TRBD1 matches at 8 bases. There are 17 residues in the CDR3. Germline CDR1 is MDHEN and CDR2 is SYDVKM. V was clipped by 5 bases and J by 4 bases; unmatched bases: 15. CDR3 residues: CASSPIDAMTGAYGYTF. As DNA, the CDR3 is TGTGCCAGCAGTCCCATCGATGCCATGACAGGGGCCTATGGCTACACCTTC.

The CDR3 reads CASSYSKDLLAKNIQYF. CDR3 sequence (DNA): TGTGCCAGCAGTTACTCTAAAGATCTACTAGCCAAAAACATTCAGTACTTC. The chain carries TRBV6-5 and TRBJ2-4; D is unclear. Germline CDR1 is MNHEY and CDR2 is SVGAGI. The CDR3 loop spans 17 amino acids. Trimming left V 0 bases short and J 0 bases short, with 12 bases between.

The rearrangement links TRBV20-1 to TRBJ1-1, with TRBD1 as a possible D gene (5 bases). Trimming removed 2 bases at V and 0 bases at J, with 10 bases between. Germline CDR1 reads DFQATT; CDR2 reads SNEGSKA (reference sequence). There are 14 residues in the CDR3. The CDR3 DNA follows: TGCAGTGCTAGATCTGGACACTTGAACACTGAAGCTTTCTTT. Its protein is CSARSGHLNTEAFF.